Shown below are 14 T cell receptor beta chains from a single sample sequenced in a study of shared clonotypes between healthy human individuals. Assay used: immunoSEQ multiplex PCR; TCRdb lists only in-frame clones, some missing. The sample carries hundreds of thousands of clones, 85% to 95% recorded once. It was CD45RO-negative cells, positively selected for CCR7, that made up naive CD8 cells, with terminally differentiated effector memory CD45RA+ cells excluded. Input material: naive CD8+ T cells sorted from blood. These receptors originate from a woman aged 25-40 years in good health.

With respect to this clone: At the DNA level, this CDR3 is encoded by other sequences in the same sample as well. J is TRBJ2-7 and V is TRBV27; 13 nucleotides agree with TRBD2. The germline gives CDR1 MNHEY, CDR2 SMNVEV (reference sequence). Unmatched junction bases numbered 3, after V lost 3 bases and J lost 1 base. The CDR3 spans 16 residues. CDR3 amino acids: CASSLVLAGGSYEQYF. CDR3 bases: TGTGCCAGCAGTTTGGTACTAGCGGGAGGGTCCTACGAGCAGTACTTC.

V is TRBV11-2 and J is TRBJ2-1; unclear D gene. V shed 0 bases and J shed 2 bases, with 5 bases lying between them. This CDR3 region has 14 residues. Germline V gene lookup returns CDR1 SGHAT and CDR2 FQNNGV. This chain's CDR3 is CASSLEPTYNEQFF. The CDR3 nucleotides read TGTGCCAGCAGCTTAGAACCAACCTACAATGAGCAGTTCTTC.

The J gene is TRBJ2-7, the V gene TRBV9, with D perhaps TRBD1 (5 bases). Trimming pared 2 bases from V and 4 bases from J, leaving 16 bases between. Germline CDR1 reads SGDLS; CDR2 reads YYNGEE. The CDR3 loop spans 15 amino acids. The CDR3 here is CASSVNVQGPYEQYF. The CDR3 DNA sequence: TGTGCCAGCAGCGTCAACGTCCAGGGCCCTTACGAGCAGTACTTC.

The chain combines TRBV9 with TRBJ1-6, with D hard to call. Germline values: CDR1 SGDLS, CDR2 YYNGEE. The length of the CDR3 is 13 residues. V lost 4 bases and J 4 bases, leaving 6 bases between the germline ends. CDR3 region: CASSPAYNSPLHF. CDR3 nucleotide sequence: TGTGCCAGCAGCCCAGCTTATAATTCACCCCTCCACTTT.

The chain links TRBV2 to TRBJ1-1; D is ambiguous. Germline V CDR1 and CDR2: SNHLY, FYNNEI. Between the trimmed V and J ends, which lost 4 bases and 4 bases, there was a span of 13 bases. The length of the CDR3 is 14 residues. CDR3 residues: CASSGVMSGTEAFF. CDR3 nucleotide sequence: TGTGCCAGCAGTGGTGTCATGTCGGGCACTGAAGCTTTCTTT.

The CDR3 nucleotides are TGTGCCACCCAGAAGGACAAGTACGAGCAGTACTTC. Its translation is CATQKDKYEQYF. The chain links TRBV5-4 to TRBJ2-7; D is perhaps TRBD1 (5 bases). The V end lost 9 bases, the J end lost 4 bases, and 14 bases lay between the germline ends. The CDR3 totals 12 residues. CDR1 and CDR2 from the germline V gene are SGHNT and YYREEE (reference sequence).

The chain carries TRBV28 and TRBJ2-4; 9 positions agree with TRBD2. V was clipped by 6 bases and J by 8 bases; unmatched bases: 14. The CDR3 totals 16 residues. Germline V CDR1 and CDR2: MDHEN, SYDVKM. The CDR3 DNA is TGTGCCAGCAGCTGGGCACCTAGCGGGGCGGGAGACATTCAGTACTTC. Translation: CASSWAPSGAGDIQYF.

V and J are TRBV29-1 and TRBJ2-7; 11 positions agree with TRBD2. Germline CDR1 SQVTM, CDR2 ANQGSEA. Trimming took 3 bases from V and 13 from J; bases not matched to a gene: 14. The CDR3 contains 14 residues. The CDR3 loop reads CSVDLGTSGAGEYF. Here the CDR3 DNA reads TGCAGCGTTGACCTCGGGACTAGCGGTGCCGGAGAATACTTC.

A single count supports this clone. The chain couples TRBV27 to TRBJ2-6; a possible D gene is TRBD2 (5 bases). The CDR3 loop spans 15 amino acids. Germline values: CDR1 MNHEY, CDR2 SMNVEV (reference sequence). V lost 2 bases and J 2 bases, leaving 7 bases between the germline ends. CDR3 protein: CASSLIGAGANVLTF. CDR3 coding DNA: TGTGCCAGCAGTTTAATCGGGGCTGGGGCCAACGTCCTGACTTTC.

This chain joins TRBV11-2 and TRBJ1-2, with D possibly matching TRBD1 (5 bases). This CDR3 region has 12 residues. Between the trimmed V and J ends, which lost 7 bases and 8 bases, there was a span of 14 bases. Germline CDR1 reads SGHAT; CDR2 reads FQNNGV. CDR3 DNA sequence: TGTGCCAGCACCGGAGGGGAGTTGGGCTACACCTTC. Its translation: CASTGGELGYTF.

The CDR3 is CASGDGSYEQYF. In nucleotides, the CDR3 is TGTGCCAGCGGGGACGGGTCCTACGAGCAGTACTTC. V usage is TRBV5-4 and J usage is TRBJ2-7, with D tentatively TRBD1 or TRBD2 (5 bases each). This CDR3 comprises 12 residues. Germline V gene lookup returns CDR1 SGHNT and CDR2 YYREEE (reference sequence). V was pared by 7 bases and J by 1 base, with 9 bases between.

V and J are TRBV11-2 and TRBJ1-2, with 7 bases lining up with TRBD1. The germline gives CDR1 SGHAT, CDR2 FQNNGV. The CDR3 is 15 residues long. The V gene end was trimmed by 4 bases and the J gene end by 4 bases; junction bases not matched to a gene: 9. The CDR3 DNA reads as TGTGCCAGCAGCTACAGGGGTTGGGAGGGCTATGGCTACACCTTC. It is translated as CASSYRGWEGYGYTF.

This chain joins TRBV19 and TRBJ2-7, with unresolved D. The CDR3 runs 15 residues. Germline V gene sequence: CDR1 LNHDA, CDR2 SQIVND (reference sequence). Trimming left V 4 bases short and J 1 base short, with 14 bases between. In DNA, the CDR3 is TGTGCCAGTAGTACTCAAGTCCTCAATTCCTACGAGCAGTACTTC. Its protein product is CASSTQVLNSYEQYF.

The chain joins TRBV2 to TRBJ2-2; 9 positions match TRBD1. After removal of 6 bases from V and 7 bases from J, the junction contained 6 bases not matched to a gene. Germline CDR1 and CDR2: SNHLY and FYNNEI. This CDR3 contains 14 residues. CDR3 nucleotides: TGTGCCAGCAGCACGGGACAGGGATTCGGGGAGCTGTTTTTT. Translated: CASSTGQGFGELFF.